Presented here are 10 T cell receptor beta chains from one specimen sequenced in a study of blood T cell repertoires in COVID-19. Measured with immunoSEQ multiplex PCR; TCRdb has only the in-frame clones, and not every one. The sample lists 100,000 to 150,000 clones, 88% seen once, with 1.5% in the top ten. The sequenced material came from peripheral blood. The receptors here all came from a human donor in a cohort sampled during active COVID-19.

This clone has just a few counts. CDR3 nucleotide sequence: TGTGCCAGCAGCTTAGAATCGTACGCCCCCTACAGGGGTGAGCAGTTCTTC. Its translation is CASSLESYAPYRGEQFF. The rearrangement uses TRBV7-6 and TRBJ2-1; 7 positions match TRBD1. CDR3 length: 17 amino acids. Germline lookup yields CDR1 SGHVS and CDR2 FNYEAQ. Unmatched junction bases numbered 15, after V lost 1 base and J lost 9 bases. The full variable domain, completed using reference TRBV7-6 and TRBJ2-1, is GAGVSQSPRYKVTKRGQDVALRCDPISGHVSLYWYRQALGQGPEFLTYFNYEAQQDKSGLPNDRFSAERPEGSISTLTIQRTEQRDSAMYRCASSLESYAPYRGEQFFGPGTRLTVL.

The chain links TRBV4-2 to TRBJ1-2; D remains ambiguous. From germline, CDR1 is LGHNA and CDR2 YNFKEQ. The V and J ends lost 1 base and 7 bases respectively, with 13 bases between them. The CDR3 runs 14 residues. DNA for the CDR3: TGTGCCAGCAGCCAAGTCGAGAGGGAGGCTGGCTACACCTTC. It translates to CASSQVEREAGYTF.

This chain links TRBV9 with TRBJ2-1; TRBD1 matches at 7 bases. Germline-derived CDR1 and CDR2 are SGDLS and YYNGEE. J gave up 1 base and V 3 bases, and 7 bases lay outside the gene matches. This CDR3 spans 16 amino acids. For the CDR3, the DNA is TGTGCCAGCAGCGCCTTACAGGGGAGATCCTACAATGAGCAGTTCTTC. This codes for CASSALQGRSYNEQFF.

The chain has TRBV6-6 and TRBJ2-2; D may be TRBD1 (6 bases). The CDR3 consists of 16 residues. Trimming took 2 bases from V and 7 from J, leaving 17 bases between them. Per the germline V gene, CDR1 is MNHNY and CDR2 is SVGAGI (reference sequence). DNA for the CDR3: TGTGCCAGCAGTTACACCCCCGGGACATGGGGCGGGGAGCTGTTTTTT. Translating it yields CASSYTPGTWGGELFF.

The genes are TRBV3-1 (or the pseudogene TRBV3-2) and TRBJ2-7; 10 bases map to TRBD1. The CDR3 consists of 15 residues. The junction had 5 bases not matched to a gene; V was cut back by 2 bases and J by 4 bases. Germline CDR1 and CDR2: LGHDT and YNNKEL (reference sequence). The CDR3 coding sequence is TGTGCCAGCAGCCAAAACCGGGACAGGGGTTACGAGCAGTACTTC. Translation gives CASSQNRDRGYEQYF.

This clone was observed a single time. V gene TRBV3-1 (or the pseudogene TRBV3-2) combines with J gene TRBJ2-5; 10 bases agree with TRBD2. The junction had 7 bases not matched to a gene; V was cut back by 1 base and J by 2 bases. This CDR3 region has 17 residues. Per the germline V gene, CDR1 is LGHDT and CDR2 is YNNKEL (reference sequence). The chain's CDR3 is CASSQGVLAGGQETQYF. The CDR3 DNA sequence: TGTGCCAGCAGCCAAGGGGTCTTAGCGGGAGGTCAAGAGACCCAGTACTTC.

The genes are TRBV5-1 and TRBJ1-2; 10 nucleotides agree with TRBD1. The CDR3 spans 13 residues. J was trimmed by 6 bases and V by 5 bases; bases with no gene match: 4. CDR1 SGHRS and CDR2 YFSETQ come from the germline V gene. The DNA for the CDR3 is TGCGCCAGCAGGGAAGGGACAGGGGATGGCTACACCTTC. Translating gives CASREGTGDGYTF. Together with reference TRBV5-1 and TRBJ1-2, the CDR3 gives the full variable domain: KAGVTQTPRYLIKTRGQQVTLSCSPISGHRSVSWYQQTPGQGLQFLFEYFSETQRNKGNFPGRFSGRQFSNSRSEMNVSTLELGDSALYLCASREGTGDGYTFGSGTRLTVV.

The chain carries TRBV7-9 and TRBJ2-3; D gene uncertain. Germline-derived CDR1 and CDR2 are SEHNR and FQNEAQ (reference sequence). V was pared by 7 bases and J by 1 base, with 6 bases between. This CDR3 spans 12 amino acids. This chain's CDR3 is CASTSGTDTQYF. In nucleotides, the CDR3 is TGTGCCAGCACCAGCGGCACAGATACGCAGTATTTT.

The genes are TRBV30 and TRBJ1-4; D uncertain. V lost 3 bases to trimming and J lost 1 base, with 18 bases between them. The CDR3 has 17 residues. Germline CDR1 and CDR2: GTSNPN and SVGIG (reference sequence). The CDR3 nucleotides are TGTGCCTGGAGCCCGGACGGGAAGGTTTTAACTAATGAAAAACTGTTTTTT. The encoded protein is CAWSPDGKVLTNEKLFF.

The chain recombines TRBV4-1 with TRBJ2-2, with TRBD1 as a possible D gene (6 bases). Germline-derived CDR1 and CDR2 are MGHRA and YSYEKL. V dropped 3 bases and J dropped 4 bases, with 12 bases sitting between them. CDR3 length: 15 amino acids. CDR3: CASSQGALGTGELFF. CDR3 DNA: TGCGCCAGCAGCCAGGGGGCGCTGGGCACCGGGGAGCTGTTTTTT.